This is a list of T cell receptor beta chains from one sample in a study of cytomegalovirus exposure and HLA in healthy donors. Only in-frame clones appear in the TCRdb table, and some are missing; sequencing was by immunoSEQ multiplex PCR. The table includes around 72,000 clones, approximately 70% detected once. Sequencing was performed on PBMCs. Receptor source: a man aged 35-49 years in good health and CMV-seropositive. Both conserved end residues are part of each CDR3. Each record gives: clone size, D gene, V gene, J gene, CDR3 protein, CDR3 DNA. A D gene is named only where the DNA matches it firmly. A clone size is listed for some rows: how often the clone was seen (once, few, many), or a class if it is expanded.

clone size: few
D gene: .
V gene: TRBV28
J gene: TRBJ1-4
CDR3 protein: CASSFLRGLNEKLFF
CDR3 DNA: TGTGCCAGCAGTTTTCTCAGGGGCCTCAATGAAAAACTGTTTTTT

clone size: once
D gene: TRBD1
V gene: TRBV5-4
J gene: TRBJ2-1
CDR3 protein: CASSQGQGRSYNEQFF
CDR3 DNA: TGTGCCAGCAGTCAAGGACAGGGGCGATCCTACAATGAGCAGTTCTTC

clone size: few
D gene: TRBD1
V gene: TRBV4-1
J gene: TRBJ1-3
CDR3 protein: CASSQEDRVRNTIYF
CDR3 DNA: TGCGCCAGCAGCCAAGAGGACAGGGTACGAAACACCATATATTTT

clone size: .
D gene: .
V gene: TRBV5-4
J gene: TRBJ2-7
CDR3 protein: CASSLRGTEQYF
CDR3 DNA: TGTGCCAGCAGCTTGCGGGGGACCGAGCAGTACTTC

clone size: few
D gene: .
V gene: TRBV7-6
J gene: TRBJ1-1
CDR3 protein: CASSLGGGITEAFF
CDR3 DNA: TGTGCCAGCAGCTTAGGAGGGGGTATCACTGAAGCTTTCTTT

clone size: .
D gene: TRBD1
V gene: TRBV4-1
J gene: TRBJ2-1
CDR3 protein: CASSPLDRGGNEQFF
CDR3 DNA: TGCGCCAGCAGCCCTCTTGACAGGGGGGGGAATGAGCAGTTCTTC

clone size: few
D gene: .
V gene: TRBV5-1
J gene: TRBJ1-6
CDR3 protein: CASTQGGNSPLHF
CDR3 DNA: TGCGCCAGCACCCAGGGAGGGAATTCACCCCTCCACTTT

clone size: .
D gene: .
V gene: TRBV11-2
J gene: TRBJ1-1
CDR3 protein: CASSLATTGSGTRNTEAFF
CDR3 DNA: TGTGCCAGCAGCTTAGCGACCACAGGGTCGGGAACGAGGAACACTGAAGCTTTCTTT

clone size: .
D gene: TRBD1
V gene: TRBV4-1
J gene: TRBJ2-7
CDR3 protein: CASSQDRSVKGSYEQYF
CDR3 DNA: TGCGCCAGCAGCCAGGACAGGAGTGTAAAAGGGTCCTACGAGCAGTACTTC

clone size: .
D gene: TRBD2
V gene: TRBV28
J gene: TRBJ2-7
CDR3 protein: CASKRGYEQYF
CDR3 DNA: TGTGCCAGCAAGCGGGGTTACGAGCAGTACTTC

clone size: .
D gene: TRBD2
V gene: TRBV4-1
J gene: TRBJ2-7
CDR3 protein: CASSQTGLAIYEQYF
CDR3 DNA: TGCGCCAGCAGCCAAACGGGACTAGCGATTTACGAGCAGTACTTC

clone size: .
D gene: TRBD1
V gene: TRBV6-4
J gene: TRBJ2-3
CDR3 protein: CASTPEPGQGKDTQYF
CDR3 DNA: TGTGCCAGCACCCCCGAGCCGGGACAGGGAAAAGATACGCAGTATTTT

clone size: .
D gene: .
V gene: TRBV5-3
J gene: TRBJ1-5
CDR3 protein: CARSSGSAQHF
CDR3 DNA: TGTGCCAGAAGCTCGGGGTCGGCCCAGCATTTT

clone size: .
D gene: TRBD1
V gene: TRBV18
J gene: TRBJ2-7
CDR3 protein: CASSLGQGAPYEQYF
CDR3 DNA: TGTGCCAGCTCACTAGGACAGGGGGCCCCTTACGAGCAGTACTTC

clone size: .
D gene: TRBD2
V gene: TRBV28
J gene: TRBJ2-1
CDR3 protein: CASSFLSWTSTDEQFF
CDR3 DNA: TGTGCCAGCAGTTTCCTAAGTTGGACTAGCACCGATGAGCAGTTCTTC

clone size: .
D gene: TRBD2
V gene: TRBV7-8
J gene: TRBJ2-2
CDR3 protein: CASSLGLAGGPGYTGELFF
CDR3 DNA: TGTGCCAGCAGCTTGGGACTAGCGGGGGGACCGGGTTACACCGGGGAGCTGTTTTTT

clone size: few
D gene: .
V gene: TRBV7-3
J gene: TRBJ2-3
CDR3 protein: CASSLLAGARPDTQYF
CDR3 DNA: TGTGCCAGCAGCTTACTAGCAGGGGCTCGTCCAGATACGCAGTATTTT

clone size: .
D gene: TRBD1
V gene: TRBV5-6
J gene: TRBJ1-4
CDR3 protein: CASSLRQGLPSTNEKLFF
CDR3 DNA: TGTGCCAGCAGCTTAAGACAGGGACTCCCATCAACTAATGAAAAACTGTTTTTT

clone size: .
D gene: TRBD1
V gene: TRBV5-4
J gene: TRBJ2-5
CDR3 protein: CARQGAETQYF
CDR3 DNA: TGTGCCAGACAGGGGGCAGAGACCCAGTACTTC

clone size: .
D gene: TRBD2
V gene: TRBV19
J gene: TRBJ2-5
CDR3 protein: CASSIRSGAIGETQYF
CDR3 DNA: TGTGCCAGTAGTATTCGGAGCGGGGCAATCGGGGAGACCCAGTACTTC

clone size: .
D gene: .
V gene: TRBV2
J gene: TRBJ1-1
CDR3 protein: CASSLEVAFF
CDR3 DNA: TGTGCCAGCAGCCTCGAGGTGGCTTTCTTT

clone size: .
D gene: TRBD1
V gene: TRBV19
J gene: TRBJ1-2
CDR3 protein: CASSPGQNYGYTF
CDR3 DNA: TGTGCCAGTAGTCCGGGACAGAACTATGGCTACACCTTC

clone size: .
D gene: .
V gene: TRBV4-1
J gene: TRBJ1-4
CDR3 protein: CASSQVYNPNEKLFF
CDR3 DNA: TGCGCCAGCAGCCAAGTATACAATCCTAATGAAAAACTGTTTTTT

clone size: .
D gene: TRBD1
V gene: TRBV5-6
J gene: TRBJ2-7
CDR3 protein: CASSRFDRGTSREQYF
CDR3 DNA: TGTGCCAGCAGCAGGTTCGACAGGGGCACCTCTCGCGAGCAGTACTTC

clone size: .
D gene: .
V gene: TRBV5-1
J gene: TRBJ2-5
CDR3 protein: CASSSGLHLETQYF
CDR3 DNA: TGCGCCAGCAGCTCCGGACTCCACCTAGAGACCCAGTACTTC

clone size: few
D gene: TRBD2
V gene: TRBV27
J gene: TRBJ2-7
CDR3 protein: CASSLLTSRHEQYF
CDR3 DNA: TGTGCCAGCAGTCTCCTGACTAGCCGCCACGAGCAGTACTTC

clone size: .
D gene: .
V gene: TRBV5-1
J gene: TRBJ2-7
CDR3 protein: CASSFLQGTYEQYF
CDR3 DNA: TGCGCCAGCAGCTTTTTACAGGGCACCTACGAGCAGTACTTC

clone size: once
D gene: .
V gene: TRBV30
J gene: TRBJ1-4
CDR3 protein: CAWNQGSEKLFF
CDR3 DNA: TGTGCCTGGAATCAGGGGAGTGAAAAACTGTTTTTT

clone size: .
D gene: TRBD2
V gene: TRBV6-6
J gene: TRBJ2-7
CDR3 protein: CASSFGLAWEQYF
CDR3 DNA: TGTGCCAGCAGTTTCGGACTAGCGTGGGAGCAGTACTTC

clone size: .
D gene: TRBD1
V gene: TRBV7-8
J gene: TRBJ1-5
CDR3 protein: CASSWTGSQPQHF
CDR3 DNA: TGTGCCAGCAGTTGGACAGGCAGTCAGCCCCAGCATTTT

clone size: once
D gene: TRBD1
V gene: TRBV6-6
J gene: TRBJ1-1
CDR3 protein: CASSSPGQVEEAFF
CDR3 DNA: TGTGCCAGCAGTTCGCCGGGACAGGTCGAGGAAGCTTTCTTT

clone size: .
D gene: TRBD1
V gene: TRBV5-4
J gene: TRBJ1-4
CDR3 protein: CASSTSGGPNEKLFF
CDR3 DNA: TGTGCCAGCAGCACCTCAGGGGGCCCCAATGAAAAACTGTTTTTT

clone size: .
D gene: .
V gene: TRBV9
J gene: TRBJ2-1
CDR3 protein: CASSVSGANEQFF
CDR3 DNA: TGTGCCAGCAGCGTTTCAGGGGCGAATGAGCAGTTCTTC

clone size: .
D gene: TRBD2
V gene: TRBV5-1
J gene: TRBJ2-3
CDR3 protein: CASSLRGGAGETQYF
CDR3 DNA: TGCGCCAGCAGCTTACGCGGGGGGGCGGGAGAGACGCAGTATTTT

clone size: .
D gene: .
V gene: TRBV19
J gene: TRBJ1-1
CDR3 protein: CASSSEQYTEAFF
CDR3 DNA: TGTGCCAGTAGTAGCGAACAGTACACTGAAGCTTTCTTT